The entry below gives a single T cell receptor (beta chain) sequence along with its context. The sample is drawn from a study of blood T cell repertoires in COVID-19. Study context: Some COVID-19 samples were acute and others convalescent; all came from the United States, Italy and Spain.

Assay used: immunoSEQ multiplex PCR; TCRdb lists only in-frame clones, some missing. The sample yields about 120,000 clones, roughly four fifths seen once. The CDR3 runs 16 residues. Germline values: CDR1 SGHTA, CDR2 FQGTGA. Trimming pared 5 bases from V and 1 base from J, leaving 12 bases between. The rearrangement joins TRBV7-3 to TRBJ2-6, with D unresolved. What was sequenced was peripheral blood. The sequence was obtained from a human donor in a cohort sampled during active COVID-19. The chain's CDR3 is CASSHYMNSGANVLTF. In DNA, the CDR3 is TGTGCCAGCAGCCACTACATGAATTCTGGGGCCAACGTCCTGACTTTC.